This TCR beta chain was recovered during a study of T cell responses to AZD1222 COVID-19 vaccine. The junction had 7 bases not matched to a gene; V was cut back by 2 bases and J by 4 bases. The CDR3 totals 17 residues. CDR1 and CDR2 from the germline V gene are LNHNV and YYDKDF (reference sequence). Study observations and caveats: As reported, nearly half of all spike-specific TCRs target variant regions that are unmutated. The number of AZD1222 recipients seropositive at baseline was only 6 or 7. Dominant CD4 TCR responses targeted spike regions 160-218 and 743-854.

TCRdb's copy holds only in-frame clones and misses some; the assay was immunoSEQ multiplex PCR. The sample holds roughly 70,000 clones, more than 75% seen once. In the case of this clone: Its specificity is unknown.

The source was peripheral blood, collected 28 days after the second dose of the MenACWY control vaccine. The V and J genes are TRBV15 and TRBJ2-3, with 12 bases that match TRBD2. The sequence came from an adult who received the MenACWY meningococcal vaccine as a control. Written as DNA, the CDR3 is TGTGCCACCAGCAGACCTCTAGCGGGGGGGCCCGCAGATACGCAGTATTTT. As protein: CATSRPLAGGPADTQYF.